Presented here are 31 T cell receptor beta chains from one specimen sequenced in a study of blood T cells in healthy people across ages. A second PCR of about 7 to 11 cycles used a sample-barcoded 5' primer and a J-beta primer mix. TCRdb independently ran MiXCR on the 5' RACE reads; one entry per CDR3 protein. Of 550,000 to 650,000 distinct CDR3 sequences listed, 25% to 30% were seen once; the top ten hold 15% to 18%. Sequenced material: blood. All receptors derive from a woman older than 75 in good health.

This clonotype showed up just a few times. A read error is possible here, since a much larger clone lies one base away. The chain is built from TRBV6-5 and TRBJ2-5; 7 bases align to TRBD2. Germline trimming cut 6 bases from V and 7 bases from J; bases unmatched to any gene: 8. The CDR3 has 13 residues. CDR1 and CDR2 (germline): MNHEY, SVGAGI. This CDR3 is CASRYGEGGTQYF. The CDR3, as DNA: TGTGCCAGCAGGTACGGGGAGGGAGGGACCCAGTACTTC.

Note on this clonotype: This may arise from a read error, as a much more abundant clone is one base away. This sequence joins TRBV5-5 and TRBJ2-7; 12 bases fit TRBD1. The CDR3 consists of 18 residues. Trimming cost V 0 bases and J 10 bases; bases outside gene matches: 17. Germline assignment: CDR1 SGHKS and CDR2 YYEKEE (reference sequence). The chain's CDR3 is CASSLAPGQGALQEAQYF. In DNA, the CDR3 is TGTGCCAGCAGCTTGGCCCCGGGACAGGGGGCTTTGCAAGAGGCCCAGTACTTC.

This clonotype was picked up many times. CDR3 nucleotide sequence: TGTGCCAGCTCTTCCCACACCGGGGAGCTGTTTTTT. Translated: CASSSHTGELFF. The chain joins TRBV6-5 to TRBJ2-2, with no clear D. This CDR3 contains 12 residues. The ends were cut back, 8 bases at V and 3 bases at J, with 7 bases in the middle. CDR1 and CDR2 (germline): MNHEY, SVGAGI.

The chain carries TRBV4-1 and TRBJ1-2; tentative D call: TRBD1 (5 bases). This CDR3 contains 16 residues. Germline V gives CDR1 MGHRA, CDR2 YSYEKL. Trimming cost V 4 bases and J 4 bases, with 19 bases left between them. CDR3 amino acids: CASSLKIGAGSYGYTF. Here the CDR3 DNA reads TGCGCCAGCAGCCTAAAAATTGGGGCCGGAAGCTATGGCTACACCTTC.

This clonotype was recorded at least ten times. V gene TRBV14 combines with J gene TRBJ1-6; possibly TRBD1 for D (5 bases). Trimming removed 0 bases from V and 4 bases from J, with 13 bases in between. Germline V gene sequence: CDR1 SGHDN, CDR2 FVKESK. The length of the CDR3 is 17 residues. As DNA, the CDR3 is TGTGCCAGCAGCCAAGAGCAGGGCCTGCTATATAATTCACCCCTCCACTTT. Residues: CASSQEQGLLYNSPLHF.

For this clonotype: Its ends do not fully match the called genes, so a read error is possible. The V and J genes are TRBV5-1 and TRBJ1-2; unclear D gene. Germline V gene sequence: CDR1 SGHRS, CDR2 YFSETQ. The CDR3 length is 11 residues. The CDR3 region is CAGSLDYGYTF. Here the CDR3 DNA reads TGCGCCGGCAGCTTGGACTATGGCTACACCTTC.

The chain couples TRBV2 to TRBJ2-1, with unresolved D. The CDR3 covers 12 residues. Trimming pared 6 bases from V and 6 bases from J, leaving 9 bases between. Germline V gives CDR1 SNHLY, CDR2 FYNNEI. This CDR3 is CASSPDGNEQFF. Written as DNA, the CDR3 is TGTGCCAGCAGCCCCGACGGCAATGAGCAGTTCTTC.

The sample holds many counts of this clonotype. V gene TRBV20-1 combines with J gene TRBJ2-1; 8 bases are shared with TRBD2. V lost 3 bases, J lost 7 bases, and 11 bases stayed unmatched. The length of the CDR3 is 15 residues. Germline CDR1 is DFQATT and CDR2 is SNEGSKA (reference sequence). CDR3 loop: CSASRWRGELNEQFF. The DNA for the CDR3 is TGCAGTGCTAGTAGGTGGCGGGGGGAGCTAAATGAGCAGTTCTTC.

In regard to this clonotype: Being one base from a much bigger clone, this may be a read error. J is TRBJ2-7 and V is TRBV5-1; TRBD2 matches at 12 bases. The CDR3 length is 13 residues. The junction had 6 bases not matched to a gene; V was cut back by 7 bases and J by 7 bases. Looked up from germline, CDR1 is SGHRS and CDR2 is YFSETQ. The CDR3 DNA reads TGCGCCAGCTCTAGCGGGGGGGCCTTTGAGCAGTACTTC. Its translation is CASSSGGAFEQYF.

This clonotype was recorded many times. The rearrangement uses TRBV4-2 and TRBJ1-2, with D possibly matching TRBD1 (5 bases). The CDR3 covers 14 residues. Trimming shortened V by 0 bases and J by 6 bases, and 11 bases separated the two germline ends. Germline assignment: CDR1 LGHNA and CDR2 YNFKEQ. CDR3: CASSQDHMGDGYTF. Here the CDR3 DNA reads TGTGCCAGCAGCCAAGATCATATGGGGGATGGCTACACCTTC.

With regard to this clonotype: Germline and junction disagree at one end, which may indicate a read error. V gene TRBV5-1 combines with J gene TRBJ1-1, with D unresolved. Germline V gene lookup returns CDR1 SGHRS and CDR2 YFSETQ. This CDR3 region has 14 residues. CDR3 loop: CASSGDAFNTEALF. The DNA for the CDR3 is TGCGCCAGCAGCGGCGACGCCTTTAACACTGAAGCTTTGTTT.

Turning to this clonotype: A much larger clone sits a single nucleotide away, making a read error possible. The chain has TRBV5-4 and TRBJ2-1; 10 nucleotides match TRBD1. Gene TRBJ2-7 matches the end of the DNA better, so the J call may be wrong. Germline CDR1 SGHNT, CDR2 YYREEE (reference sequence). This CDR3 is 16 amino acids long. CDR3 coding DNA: TGTGCCAGCAGCTTCGGACAGGGGGTGTCCTACAATGAGCAGTACTTC. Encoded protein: CASSFGQGVSYNEQYF.

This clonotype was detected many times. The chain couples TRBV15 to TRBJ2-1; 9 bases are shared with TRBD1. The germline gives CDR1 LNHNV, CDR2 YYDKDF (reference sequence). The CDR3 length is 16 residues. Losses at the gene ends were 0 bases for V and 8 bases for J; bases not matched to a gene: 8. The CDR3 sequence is CATSRDRQGGSDEQFF. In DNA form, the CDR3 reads TGTGCCACCAGCAGAGATCGACAGGGGGGGAGCGATGAGCAGTTCTTC.

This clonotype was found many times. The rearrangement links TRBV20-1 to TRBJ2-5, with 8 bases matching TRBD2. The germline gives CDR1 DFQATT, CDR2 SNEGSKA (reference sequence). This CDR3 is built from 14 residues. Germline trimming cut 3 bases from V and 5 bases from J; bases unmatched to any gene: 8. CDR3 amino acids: CSARQPRGGETQYF. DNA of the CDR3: TGCAGTGCTAGGCAACCACGGGGGGGCGAGACCCAGTACTTC.

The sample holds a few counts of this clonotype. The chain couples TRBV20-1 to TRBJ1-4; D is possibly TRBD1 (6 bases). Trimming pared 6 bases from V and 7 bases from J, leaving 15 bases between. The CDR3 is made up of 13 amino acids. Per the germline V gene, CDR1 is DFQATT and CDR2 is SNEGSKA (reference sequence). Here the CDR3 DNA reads TGCAGTGCCCTCGACAGGCTCCGTGAAAAACTGTTTTTT. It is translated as CSALDRLREKLFF.

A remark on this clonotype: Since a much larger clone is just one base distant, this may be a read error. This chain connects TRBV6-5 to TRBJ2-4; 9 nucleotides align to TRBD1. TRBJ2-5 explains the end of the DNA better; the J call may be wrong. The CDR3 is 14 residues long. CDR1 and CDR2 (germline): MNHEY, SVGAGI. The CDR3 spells CVSRTGEGGKTQYF. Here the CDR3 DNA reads TGTGTCAGCAGGACAGGGGAAGGAGGGAAGACCCAGTACTTC.

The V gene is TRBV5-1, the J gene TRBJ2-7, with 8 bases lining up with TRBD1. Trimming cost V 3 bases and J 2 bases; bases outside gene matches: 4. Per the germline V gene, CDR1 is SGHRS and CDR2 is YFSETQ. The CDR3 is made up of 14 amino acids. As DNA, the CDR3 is TGCGCCAGCAGCTGGGGGACAGGTACCTACGAGCAGTACTTC. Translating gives CASSWGTGTYEQYF.

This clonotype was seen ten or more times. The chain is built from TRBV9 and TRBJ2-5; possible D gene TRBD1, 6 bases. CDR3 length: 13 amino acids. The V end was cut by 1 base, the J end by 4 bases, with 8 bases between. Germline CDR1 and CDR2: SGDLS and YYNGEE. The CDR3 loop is CASSVTGIETQYF. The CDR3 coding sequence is TGTGCCAGCAGCGTAACAGGGATAGAGACCCAGTACTTC. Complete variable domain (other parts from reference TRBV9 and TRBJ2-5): DSGVTQTPKHLITATGQRVTLRCSPRSGDLSVYWYQQSLDQGLQFLIQYYNGEERAKGNILERFSAQQFPDLHSELNLSSLELGDSALYFCASSVTGIETQYFGPGTRLLVL.

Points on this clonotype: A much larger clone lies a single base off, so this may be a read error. The CDR3 DNA sequence: TGTGCCAGCAGCCAACGGGGGGCTCGGTACTTC. It encodes CASSQRGARYF. V and J are TRBV3-1 and TRBJ2-7; D may be TRBD2 (7 bases). Germline CDR1 reads LGHDT; CDR2 reads YNNKEL (reference sequence). The CDR3 is 11 amino acids. The germline V and J ends were trimmed by 2 bases and 12 bases, with 11 bases remaining between them.

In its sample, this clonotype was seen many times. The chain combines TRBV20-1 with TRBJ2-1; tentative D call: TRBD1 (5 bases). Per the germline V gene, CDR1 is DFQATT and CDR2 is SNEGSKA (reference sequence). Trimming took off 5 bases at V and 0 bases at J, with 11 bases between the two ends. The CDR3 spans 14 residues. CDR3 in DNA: TGCAGTGCTGTCAGGGTCAGCTCCTACAATGAGCAGTTCTTC. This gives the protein CSAVRVSSYNEQFF.

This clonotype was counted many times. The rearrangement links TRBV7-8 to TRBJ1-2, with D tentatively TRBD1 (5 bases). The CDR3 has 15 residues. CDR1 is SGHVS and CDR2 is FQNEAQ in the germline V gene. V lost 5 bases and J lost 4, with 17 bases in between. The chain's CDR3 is CASSIRDGGSYGYTF. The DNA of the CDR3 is TGTGCCAGCAGCATAAGGGACGGAGGGTCCTATGGCTACACCTTC.

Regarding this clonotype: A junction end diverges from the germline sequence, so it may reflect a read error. Here the CDR3 DNA reads TGTGCCAGCAGCTTCATCTCGACTAGCGGAAACAATGAGCAGGTCTTC. Its protein product is CASSFISTSGNNEQVF. This chain connects TRBV7-2 to TRBJ2-1, with 9 bases aligning to TRBD2. CDR1 is SGHTA, CDR2 FQGNSA, per germline. The CDR3 totals 16 residues.

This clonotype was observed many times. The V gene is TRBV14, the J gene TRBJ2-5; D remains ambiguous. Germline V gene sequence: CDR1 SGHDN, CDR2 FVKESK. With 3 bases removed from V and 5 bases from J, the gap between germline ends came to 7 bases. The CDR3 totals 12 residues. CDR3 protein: CASSHGYETQYF. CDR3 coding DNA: TGTGCCAGCAGCCATGGGTACGAGACCCAGTACTTC.

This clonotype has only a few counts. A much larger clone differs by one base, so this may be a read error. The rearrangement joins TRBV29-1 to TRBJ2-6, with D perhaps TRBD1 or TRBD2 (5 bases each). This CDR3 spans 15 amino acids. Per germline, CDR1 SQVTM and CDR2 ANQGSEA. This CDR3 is CSVEVGGTGANVPTF. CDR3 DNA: TGCAGCGTTGAAGTCGGAGGAACTGGGGCCAACGTCCCGACTTTC.

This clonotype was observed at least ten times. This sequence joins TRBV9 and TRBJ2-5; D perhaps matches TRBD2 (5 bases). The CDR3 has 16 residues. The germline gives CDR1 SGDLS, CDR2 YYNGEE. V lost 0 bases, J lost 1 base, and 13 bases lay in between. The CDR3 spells CASSVDEGWVQETQYF. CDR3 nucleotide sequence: TGTGCCAGCAGCGTAGACGAGGGCTGGGTCCAAGAGACCCAGTACTTC.

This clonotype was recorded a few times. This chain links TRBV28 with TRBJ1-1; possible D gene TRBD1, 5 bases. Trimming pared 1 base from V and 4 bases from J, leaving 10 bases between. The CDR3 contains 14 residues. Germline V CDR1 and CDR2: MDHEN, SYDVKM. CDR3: CASSLLQGGTEAFF. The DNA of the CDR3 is TGTGCCAGCAGTTTATTGCAGGGTGGCACTGAAGCTTTCTTT.

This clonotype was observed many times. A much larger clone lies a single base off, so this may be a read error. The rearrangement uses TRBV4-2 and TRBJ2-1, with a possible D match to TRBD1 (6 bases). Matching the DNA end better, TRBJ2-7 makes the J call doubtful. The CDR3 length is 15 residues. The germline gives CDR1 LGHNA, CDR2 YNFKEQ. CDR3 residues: CASSQEQGSYNEQYF. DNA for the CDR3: TGTGCCAGCAGCCAAGAACAGGGCTCCTACAATGAGCAGTACTTC.

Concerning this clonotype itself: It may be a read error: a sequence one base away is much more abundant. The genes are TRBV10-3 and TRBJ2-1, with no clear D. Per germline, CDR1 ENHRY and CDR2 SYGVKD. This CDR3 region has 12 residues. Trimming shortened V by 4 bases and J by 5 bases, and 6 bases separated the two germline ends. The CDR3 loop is CAISGYDNEQFF. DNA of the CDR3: TGTGCCATCAGTGGGTACGACAATGAGCAGTTCTTC.

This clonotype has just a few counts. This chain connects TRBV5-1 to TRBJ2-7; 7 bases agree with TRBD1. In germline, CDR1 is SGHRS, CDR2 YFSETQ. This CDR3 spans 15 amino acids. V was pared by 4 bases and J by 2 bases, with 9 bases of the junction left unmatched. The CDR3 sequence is CASSALGQGAYEQYF. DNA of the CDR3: TGCGCCAGCAGCGCCCTAGGGCAGGGGGCCTACGAGCAGTACTTC.

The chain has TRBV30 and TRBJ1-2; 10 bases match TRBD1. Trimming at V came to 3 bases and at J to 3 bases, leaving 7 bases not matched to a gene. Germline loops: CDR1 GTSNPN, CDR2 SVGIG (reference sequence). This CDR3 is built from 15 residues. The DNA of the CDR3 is TGTGCCTGGAGGACCATCGGACAGGGGGACTATGGCTACACCTTC. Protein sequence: CAWRTIGQGDYGYTF. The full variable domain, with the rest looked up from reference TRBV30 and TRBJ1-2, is SQTIHQWPATLVQPVGSPLSLECTVEGTSNPNLYWYRQAAGRGLQLLFYSVGIGQISSEVPQNLSASRPQDRQFILSSKKLLLSDSGFYLCAWRTIGQGDYGYTFGSGTRLTVV.

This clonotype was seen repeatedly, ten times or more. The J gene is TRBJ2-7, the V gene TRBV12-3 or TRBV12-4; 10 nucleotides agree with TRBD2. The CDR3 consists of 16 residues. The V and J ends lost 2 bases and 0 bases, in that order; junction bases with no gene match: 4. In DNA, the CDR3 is TGTGCCAGCAGTTTAAGACTAGCGGGTTTCTCCTACGAGCAGTACTTC. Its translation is CASSLRLAGFSYEQYF.